This T cell receptor beta chain was identified in a study of metastatic and nonmetastatic thyroid tumors. The wider study: Blood and tumor or nodule tissue repertoires from malignant and benign thyroid patients were compared. Study-wide results and caveats: It was reported that TCR beta diversity was significantly higher in malignant thyroid tumors than benign nodules, in blood and tumor.

As processed by the authors: Clinicopathological groups differed in CDR3, with these differences serving to build a distant-metastasis classifier for papillary thyroid cancer. TCRdb re-processed the PCR reads through MiXCR. These V and J calls originate from TCRdb's pipeline instead of the authors' own analysis. The sample records more than 4,000 clones, under 30% being singletons. The CDR3 runs 15 residues. The V and J ends lost 4 bases and 3 bases respectively, with 17 bases between them. Germline V gene data show CDR1 as SGHRS and CDR2 as YFSETQ. There were no patients who had received any treatment before thyroid surgery. About this clone: Its target is not known.

What was sequenced was tumor tissue. The origin of this receptor is a male donor with papillary thyroid cancer or a benign thyroid nodule (not recorded which). Some clones in this sample may be carry-over from other donors' samples. The chain carries TRBV5-1 and TRBJ2-7; D not certain. CDR3 amino acids: CASSADAQQGYEQYF. CDR3 nucleotides: TGCGCCAGCAGCGCGGACGCCCAGCAAGGCTACGAGCAGTACTTC.